Listed here are 32 T cell receptor beta chains from one sample, sequenced in a study of blood T cell repertoires in COVID-19. Measured with immunoSEQ multiplex PCR; TCRdb has only the in-frame clones, and not every one. The profile shows 350,000 or so clones, 92% of them singletons. Sequencing used PBMCs or T cells enriched from blood (not recorded which). The receptor source for this set is a woman aged 30 to 39 who had recovered from COVID-19.

The V call is TRBV28, the J call TRBJ2-3; D gene unclear. From germline, CDR1 is MDHEN and CDR2 SYDVKM. The V and J ends lost 7 bases and 2 bases respectively, with 10 bases between them. The CDR3 spans 13 residues. CDR3 residues: CASTPTDTDTQYF. CDR3 DNA sequence: TGTGCCAGCACCCCGACTGACACAGATACGCAGTATTTT.

The V gene is TRBV29-1, the J gene TRBJ2-7, with 7 bases aligning to TRBD1. In germline, CDR1 is SQVTM, CDR2 ANQGSEA. J was trimmed by 5 bases and V by 5 bases; bases with no gene match: 12. The CDR3 totals 14 residues. Here the CDR3 DNA reads TGCAGCGTTAAGGCCTTACAGGGGCCTAACGAGCAGTACTTC. Its protein product is CSVKALQGPNEQYF.

This rearrangement joins TRBV10-3 to TRBJ2-5; a weak D match, TRBD2 (5 bases). V was clipped by 4 bases and J by 1 base, with 22 bases between them. This CDR3 spans 18 amino acids. Germline assignment: CDR1 ENHRY and CDR2 SYGVKD. CDR3 sequence: CAISGSSLERRTQETQYF. In nucleotides, the CDR3 is TGTGCCATCAGTGGATCAAGCCTGGAACGGAGGACCCAAGAGACCCAGTACTTC.

This rearrangement joins TRBV5-4 to TRBJ2-1; a weak D match, TRBD1 (5 bases). The germline V gene has CDR1 SGHNT and CDR2 YYREEE (reference sequence). The ends were cut back, 3 bases at V and 0 bases at J, with 10 bases in the middle. The CDR3 is 15 residues long. CDR3 nucleotides: TGTGCCAGCAGCTCAGGGCTGAGCTCCTACAATGAGCAGTTCTTC. Its translation: CASSSGLSSYNEQFF.

This rearrangement joins TRBV28 to TRBJ2-7, with TRBD2 identical over 9 bases. The V and J ends lost 2 bases and 6 bases, in that order; junction bases with no gene match: 11. The germline V gene encodes CDR1 MDHEN and CDR2 SYDVKM. The CDR3 has 16 residues. The CDR3 coding sequence is TGTGCCAGCAGTTTAGCCGGTGGCGGGGGGGCTGGCGAGCAGTACTTC. Its translation: CASSLAGGGGAGEQYF. The complete variable domain, with remaining parts taken from reference TRBV28 and TRBJ2-7, reads DVKVTQSSRYLVKRTGEKVFLECVQDMDHENMFWYRQDPGLGLRLIYFSYDVKMKEKGDIPEGYSVSREKKERFSLILESASTNQTSMYLCASSLAGGGGAGEQYFGPGTRLTVT.

The chain recombines TRBV14 with TRBJ2-1, with a tentative D call TRBD1 (5 bases). There are 15 residues in the CDR3. Trimming stripped 6 bases from V and 12 bases from J, with 24 bases between. CDR1 is SGHDN and CDR2 is FVKESK in the germline V gene. The CDR3 sequence: CASSPTARVSVGQFF. DNA for the CDR3: TGTGCCAGCAGTCCTACGGCCAGGGTTTCGGTCGGGCAGTTCTTC.

The chain has TRBV28 and TRBJ1-3; D remains ambiguous. Germline CDR1 and CDR2: MDHEN and SYDVKM. The CDR3 sequence is 14 residues long. V was trimmed by 3 bases and J by 7 bases, leaving 13 bases between them. DNA of the CDR3: TGTGCCAGCAGTTTGCAAGGCATCGGGAACACCATATATTTT. It specifies CASSLQGIGNTIYF.

This clone appeared a single time. The chain carries TRBV19 and TRBJ2-7; 10 nucleotides match TRBD1. CDR3 size: 14 residues. V was clipped by 5 bases and J by 2 bases; unmatched bases: 3. Looked up from germline, CDR1 is LNHDA and CDR2 is SQIVND (reference sequence). The CDR3 loop reads CASSFGTGAYEQYF. In DNA form, the CDR3 reads TGTGCCAGTAGTTTTGGGACAGGGGCCTACGAGCAGTACTTC.

The rearrangement links TRBV12-3 or TRBV12-4 to TRBJ1-2, with D possibly matching TRBD1 (5 bases). The CDR3 totals 13 residues. Trimming stripped 4 bases from V and 7 bases from J, with 13 bases between. CDR3 nucleotide sequence: TGTGCCAGCAGTTCGAGACAGACGGGTGGCTACACCTTC. Translation: CASSSRQTGGYTF.

This clone was observed a few times. This sequence joins TRBV6-2 or TRBV6-3 and TRBJ2-7; a weak D match, TRBD2 (6 bases). Germline CDR1 is MNHEY and CDR2 is SVGEGT. V shed 0 bases and J shed 2 bases, with 8 bases lying between them. There are 14 residues in the CDR3. The chain's CDR3 is CASSYSGGPYEQYF. In DNA form, the CDR3 reads TGTGCCAGCAGTTACTCGGGGGGACCCTACGAGCAGTACTTC.

V usage is TRBV19 and J usage is TRBJ2-7; 15 nucleotides align to TRBD2. CDR1 and CDR2 (germline): LNHDA, SQIVND (reference sequence). This CDR3 region has 18 residues. The V and J ends lost 3 bases and 2 bases, in that order; junction bases with no gene match: 8. In nucleotides, the CDR3 is TGTGCCAGTAGTATGGGGGGACTAGCGGGAGGTTTCGCCTACGAGCAGTACTTC. Its translation is CASSMGGLAGGFAYEQYF.

The chain has TRBV27 and TRBJ2-7; a weak D match, TRBD1 (6 bases). The CDR3 is made up of 14 amino acids. Per the germline V gene, CDR1 is MNHEY and CDR2 is SMNVEV (reference sequence). Trimming pared 4 bases from V and 6 bases from J, leaving 16 bases between. The DNA for the CDR3 is TGTGCCAGCAGTTGGGGGCCAGGGACCCCCGAGCAGTACTTC. Translated: CASSWGPGTPEQYF.

The chain recombines TRBV28 with TRBJ1-2, with D possibly being TRBD1 (6 bases). This CDR3 spans 16 amino acids. The ends were cut back, 1 base at V and 8 bases at J, with 20 bases in the middle. From germline, CDR1 is MDHEN and CDR2 SYDVKM. The DNA for the CDR3 is TGTGCCAGCAGTTTATTACTCGGTTCAGGGGCAGGGGGCTACACCTTC. Translating it yields CASSLLLGSGAGGYTF.

The count of this clone is one. The chain combines TRBV6-2 or TRBV6-3 with TRBJ1-6, with D tentatively TRBD1 (5 bases). The CDR3 runs 14 residues. V lost 2 bases and J lost 9, with 11 bases in between. Germline CDR1 is MNHEY and CDR2 is SVGEGT. The CDR3 sequence is CASSYRGSGSPLHF. CDR3 nucleotide sequence: TGTGCCAGCAGTTACAGGGGTTCAGGTTCACCCCTCCACTTT.

This chain uses TRBV3-1 (or the pseudogene TRBV3-2) with TRBJ2-7; 14 bases map to TRBD2. V shed 2 bases and J 4 bases; nucleotides not matched to a gene: 7. CDR3 length: 17 amino acids. Germline loops: CDR1 LGHDT, CDR2 YNNKEL (reference sequence). The CDR3 loop reads CASSQPPTSGRAYEQYF. CDR3 DNA: TGTGCCAGCAGCCAACCACCGACTAGCGGGAGGGCTTACGAGCAGTACTTC.

The rearrangement uses TRBV28 and TRBJ2-7; D might be TRBD2 (6 bases). Germline loops: CDR1 MDHEN, CDR2 SYDVKM. The ends were cut back, 5 bases at V and 3 bases at J, with 11 bases in the middle. This CDR3 contains 13 residues. The CDR3 coding sequence is TGTGCCAGCAGTCGGCGGGATGACTACGAGCAGTACTTC. Protein: CASSRRDDYEQYF.

V usage is TRBV5-1 and J usage is TRBJ2-7; 9 bases are shared with TRBD1. Germline loops: CDR1 SGHRS, CDR2 YFSETQ. V lost 3 bases, J lost 6 bases, and 7 bases stayed unmatched. This CDR3 region has 14 residues. The CDR3 DNA follows: TGCGCCAGCAGCTCAGGACAGGGGACCGCCGAGCAGTACTTC. Translated: CASSSGQGTAEQYF. The variable domain in full, completed from reference TRBV5-1 and TRBJ2-7, reads KAGVTQTPRYLIKTRGQQVTLSCSPISGHRSVSWYQQTPGQGLQFLFEYFSETQRNKGNFPGRFSGRQFSNSRSEMNVSTLELGDSALYLCASSSGQGTAEQYFGPGTRLTVT.

The chain combines TRBV4-2 with TRBJ2-6; TRBD1 agrees at 7 bases. The V gene end was trimmed by 4 bases and the J gene end by 3 bases; junction bases not matched to a gene: 3. The CDR3 covers 15 residues. The germline V gene has CDR1 LGHNA and CDR2 YNFKEQ. The CDR3 reads CASSLTGVGANVLTF. As DNA, the CDR3 is TGTGCCAGCAGCCTCACAGGGGTTGGGGCCAACGTCCTGACTTTC.

This chain links TRBV19 with TRBJ2-1; D is unresolved. V lost 3 bases, J lost 8 bases, and 14 bases lay in between. CDR1 LNHDA and CDR2 SQIVND come from the germline V gene (reference sequence). This CDR3 has 14 amino acids. The CDR3 protein is CASSISQESDEQFF. Here the CDR3 DNA reads TGTGCCAGTAGTATCTCCCAGGAATCCGATGAGCAGTTCTTC.

The V call is TRBV11-3, the J call TRBJ2-3, with 7 bases aligning to TRBD2. This CDR3 spans 18 amino acids. Germline V gene lookup returns CDR1 SGHNT and CDR2 YENEEA. J lost 4 bases, V lost 1 base, and 14 bases had no gene match. The CDR3 region has the DNA TGTGCCAGCAGCTTAGCATTTGGCGGGAGAGGAGCGGCAGATACGCAGTATTTT. This codes for CASSLAFGGRGAADTQYF. The full variable domain, in which reference TRBV11-3 and TRBJ2-3 provide the parts outside the CDR3, is EAGVVQSPRYKIIEKKQPVAFWCNPISGHNTLYWYLQNLGQGPELLIRYENEEAVDDSQLPKDRFSAERLKGVDSTLKIQPAELGDSAVYLCASSLAFGGRGAADTQYFGPGTRLTVL.

The CDR3 sequence is CASRRGGGTGELFF. The CDR3 DNA is TGTGCCAGCAGGAGGGGGGGTGGCACCGGGGAGCTGTTTTTT. This chain connects TRBV11-3 to TRBJ2-2; perhaps TRBD2 as D (7 bases). V lost 6 bases, J lost 4 bases, and 12 bases lay in between. The germline V gene encodes CDR1 SGHNT and CDR2 YENEEA. The CDR3 runs 14 residues.

The rearrangement uses TRBV5-1 and TRBJ2-4, with 8 bases matching TRBD1. The CDR3 spans 13 residues. V lost 4 bases to trimming and J lost 6 bases; unmatched junction nucleotides: 3. The germline CDR1 and CDR2 sequences are SGHRS and YFSETQ. The CDR3 protein is CASSQGAGNIQYF. CDR3 nucleotides: TGCGCCAGCAGCCAGGGGGCTGGAAACATTCAGTACTTC.

The V call is TRBV7-3, the J call TRBJ2-1; tentative D call: TRBD1 (5 bases). Per germline, CDR1 SGHTA and CDR2 FQGTGA. The CDR3 is 14 amino acids. Between the trimmed V and J ends, which lost 2 bases and 5 bases, there was a span of 10 bases. In DNA, the CDR3 is TGTGCCAGCAGCTTACAGGGTCGGAACAATGAGCAGTTCTTC. It translates to CASSLQGRNNEQFF.

This clone came up once. This rearrangement joins TRBV5-1 to TRBJ2-3; the match to TRBD1 covers 8 bases. Germline CDR1 and CDR2: SGHRS and YFSETQ. The CDR3 length is 16 residues. V shed 0 bases, J shed 4 bases, and the junction held 7 bases outside the gene matches. The CDR3 loop is CASSLGGQVGADTQYF. The CDR3 nucleotides read TGCGCCAGCAGCTTGGGGGGACAGGTCGGCGCAGATACGCAGTATTTT.

V gene TRBV6-6 combines with J gene TRBJ2-5; 8 bases match TRBD1. The CDR3 runs 14 residues. Per the germline V gene, CDR1 is MNHNY and CDR2 is SVGAGI (reference sequence). V trimming: 0 bases; J trimming: 5 bases; junction bases outside the gene matches: 2. The CDR3 sequence: CASSYSDRGETQYF. CDR3 bases: TGTGCCAGCAGTTACTCCGACAGGGGTGAGACCCAGTACTTC.

This clone is a singleton in its sample. The J gene is TRBJ1-1, the V gene TRBV18; TRBD1 matches at 10 bases. V lost 5 bases, J lost 3 bases, and 15 bases stayed unmatched. The CDR3 length is 18 residues. CDR1 is KGHSH, CDR2 LQKENI, per germline. CDR3: CASSSWRQGAIEDTEAFF. The CDR3 DNA is TGTGCCAGCTCATCTTGGAGACAGGGGGCTATTGAGGACACTGAAGCTTTCTTT.

The genes are TRBV4-1 and TRBJ2-7; D is possibly TRBD1 (6 bases). The CDR3 length is 16 residues. V was shortened by 3 bases and J by 6 bases, with 21 bases between the two germline ends. CDR1 and CDR2 from the germline V gene are MGHRA and YSYEKL. The CDR3 region is CASSQGAGTILTEQYF. The CDR3 DNA is TGCGCCAGCAGCCAGGGGGCCGGGACAATTTTAACCGAGCAGTACTTC.

The chain is built from TRBV12-3 or TRBV12-4 and TRBJ1-2; D unresolved. The CDR3 runs 13 residues. Trimming removed 4 bases at V and 6 bases at J, with 12 bases between. The DNA of the CDR3 is TGTGCCAGCAGTTCACAGTATATAAATGGCTACACCTTC. Translation: CASSSQYINGYTF.

This clone has a handful of counts. The chain uses TRBV2 and TRBJ1-6; 8 bases map to TRBD1. Per the germline V gene, CDR1 is SNHLY and CDR2 is FYNNEI. Trimming cost V 7 bases and J 0 bases; bases outside gene matches: 5. The CDR3 loop spans 16 amino acids. The CDR3 DNA reads as TGTGCCAGCAACCGACAGGGGAGCTCCTATAATTCACCCCTCCACTTT. Amino acid sequence: CASNRQGSSYNSPLHF. Full variable domain (remainder filled in from reference TRBV2 and TRBJ1-6): EPEVTQTPSHQVTQMGQEVILRCVPISNHLYFYWYRQILGQKVEFLVSFYNNEISEKSEIFDDQFSVERPDGSNFTLKIRSTKLEDSAMYFCASNRQGSSYNSPLHFGNGTRLTVT.

V is TRBV5-1 and J is TRBJ2-1; TRBD2 matches at 13 bases. CDR1 SGHRS and CDR2 YFSETQ come from the germline V gene. J lost 8 bases, V lost 5 bases, and 7 bases had no gene match. The CDR3 has 15 amino acids. CDR3 in DNA: TGCGCCAGCAGAGTGGGACTAGCGGGGTTCGATGAGCAGTTCTTC. This encodes CASRVGLAGFDEQFF.

The chain employs TRBV5-1 and TRBJ2-7; D is perhaps TRBD1 (5 bases). Germline V gene data show CDR1 as SGHRS and CDR2 as YFSETQ. The V gene lost 0 bases and the J gene lost 12 bases, with 10 bases spanning the gap. The CDR3 sequence is 11 residues long. This CDR3 is CASSLGSGWYF. CDR3 in DNA: TGCGCCAGCAGCTTGGGGTCAGGGTGGTACTTC. Full variable domain (remainder filled in from reference TRBV5-1 and TRBJ2-7): KAGVTQTPRYLIKTRGQQVTLSCSPISGHRSVSWYQQTPGQGLQFLFEYFSETQRNKGNFPGRFSGRQFSNSRSEMNVSTLELGDSALYLCASSLGSGWYFGPGTRLTVT.

The chain recombines TRBV18 with TRBJ1-5; possibly TRBD1 for D (5 bases). The V gene lost 0 bases and the J gene lost 7 bases, with 7 bases spanning the gap. Germline assignment: CDR1 KGHSH and CDR2 LQKENI. The CDR3 extends over 13 amino acids. CDR3 region: CASSPPGGQPQHF. The CDR3, as DNA: TGTGCCAGCTCACCACCGGGGGGACAGCCCCAGCATTTT.